These T cell receptor beta chains were read from a single sample in a study of neurological immune-mediated disorders. TCRdb re-called the 5' RACE reads with MiXCR, one entry per CDR3 protein. The table includes 65,000 to 90,000 distinct CDR3 sequences, about 9.4% detected once. The specimen was PBMCs. These receptors were collected from a man between 35 and 55 years old in good health. Both conserved end residues are part of each CDR3. Each record gives: V gene, clone size, D gene, J gene, CDR3 DNA, CDR3 protein. D genes are given only for firm matches. The size of a clone is reported for some rows only, either as once, few or many, or as a class for expanded clones.

>TRBV5-1|few|TRBD2|TRBJ2-1
TGCGCCAGCAGCTCTCCGGGACTAGGTAATGAGCAGTTCTTC
CASSSPGLGNEQFF
>TRBV18|few|NA|TRBJ2-1
TGTGCCAGCTCACCTGTGGACTTCTCGGATGAGCAGTTCTTC
CASSPVDFSDEQFF
>TRBV19|many|NA|TRBJ2-1
TGTGCCAGTAGAGGGGGGGGATCCTACAATGAGCAGTTCTTC
CASRGGGSYNEQFF
>TRBV5-1|NA|TRBD1|TRBJ2-7
TGCGCCAGCAGCTCCAGAGGACAGGGGGTCGAGCAGTACTTC
CASSSRGQGVEQYF
>TRBV9|many|TRBD1|TRBJ1-1
TGTGCCAGCAGCGTAGAGACAGGGAGGGCTGAAGCTTTCTTT
CASSVETGRAEAFF
>TRBV9|many|NA|TRBJ2-1
TGTGCCAGCGGAGACCGGGACAGCCCTCCTGGGGGGCCCTACAATGAGCAGTTCTTC
CASGDRDSPPGGPYNEQFF
>TRBV5-1|many|TRBD2|TRBJ2-1
TGCGCCAGCAGCTTGGCTTCGGGGGGGATTTCCTACAATGAGCAGTTCTTC
CASSLASGGISYNEQFF
>TRBV20-1|many|NA|TRBJ1-5
TGCAGTGCCACAACCCCGAGGGGCAATCAGCCCCAGCATTTT
CSATTPRGNQPQHF
>TRBV7-8|many|TRBD1|TRBJ1-2
TGTGCCAGCAGCGCAGGACAGGAGAGTGGCTACACCTTC
CASSAGQESGYTF
>TRBV6-1|NA|NA|TRBJ1-1
TGTGCCAGCAGTTACTCATGCCAGACTGAAGCTTTCTTT
CASSYSCQTEAFF
>TRBV7-2|many|NA|TRBJ2-5
TGTGCCAGCAGCTTAGCCAGCCAGCAAGAGACCCAGTACTTC
CASSLASQQETQYF
>TRBV27|many|NA|TRBJ2-3
TGTGCCAGCAGAGTCAGGGTCACAGATACGCAGTATTTT
CASRVRVTDTQYF
>TRBV6-1|NA|TRBD2|TRBJ2-2
TGTGCCAGCAGGCTAGCGGGAGTTACCGGGGAGCTGTTTTTT
CASRLAGVTGELFF
>TRBV5-6|many|NA|TRBJ1-5
TGTGCCAGCAGCACTGTGGGGCAAGAACAGCCCCAGCATTTT
CASSTVGQEQPQHF
>TRBV6-5|many|NA|TRBJ1-2
TGTGCCAGCAGGCCTCCGGGACTGTATGGCTACACCTTC
CASRPPGLYGYTF
>TRBV7-3|many|TRBD2|TRBJ2-1
TGTGCCAGCAGCCCCGGGACTAGTACAAATGAGCAGTTCTTC
CASSPGTSTNEQFF
>TRBV10-3|many|TRBD2|TRBJ2-1
TGTGCCATCGGGCTAGCGGGAATCGGGTACAATGAGCAGTTCTTC
CAIGLAGIGYNEQFF
>TRBV20-1|many|NA|TRBJ2-1
TGCAGTGCTAGAGATCCCTTTGAGCGGAACTCCTACAATGAGCAGTTCTTC
CSARDPFERNSYNEQFF
>TRBV12-3/TRBV12-4|many|TRBD1|TRBJ1-4
TGTGCCAGCGGACAGGGCCCCAATGAAAAACTGTTTTTT
CASGQGPNEKLFF
>TRBV24-1|many|NA|TRBJ2-3
TGTGCCACCAGTAGCGAGACAGATACGCAGTATTTT
CATSSETDTQYF
>TRBV5-8|many|NA|TRBJ2-7
TGTGCCAGCAGCTTGGTGGGGGACGAGCAGTACTTC
CASSLVGDEQYF
>TRBV5-1|NA|TRBD1|TRBJ2-1
TGCGCCAGCAGCACCGGGACAGAACCATACAATGAGCAGTTCTTC
CASSTGTEPYNEQFF
>TRBV12-5|many|NA|TRBJ1-1
TGTGCTAGTGGTGCACACGGAGTAAACACTGAAGCTTTCTTT
CASGAHGVNTEAFF
>TRBV12-3/TRBV12-4|many|NA|TRBJ1-1
TGTGCCAGCAGCCAAAGAGGGGGGTGGGGGGCTGAAGCTTTCTTT
CASSQRGGWGAEAFF
>TRBV12-3/TRBV12-4|many|NA|TRBJ2-5
TGTGCCAGCAGTCCATCGGGACCACTAGAAGAGACCCAGTACTTC
CASSPSGPLEETQYF
>TRBV20-1|many|NA|TRBJ1-1
TGCAGTGCTAGATCCTTGGGTGAAGCTTTCTTT
CSARSLGEAFF
>TRBV7-9|many|NA|TRBJ2-7
TGTGCCAGCAGCTTCCCCGAAAGGGTTGCTTACGAGCAGTACTTC
CASSFPERVAYEQYF
>TRBV5-1|many|NA|TRBJ2-3
TGCGCCAGCAGCTCCGGGGGACTCACAGATACGCAGTATTTT
CASSSGGLTDTQYF
>TRBV9|many|TRBD1|TRBJ1-2
TGTGCCAGCAGCCCCGACAGGGGGCCGTCTAACTATGGCTACACCTTC
CASSPDRGPSNYGYTF
>TRBV10-2|many|TRBD1|TRBJ2-4
TGCGCCAGCAGTCTTACAGGGGGCGGCCCGTCCAAAAACATTCAGTACTTC
CASSLTGGGPSKNIQYF
>TRBV20-1|many|TRBD2|TRBJ2-1
TGCAGTGCTAGAGGGACTAGCGGTAATAGTGAGCAGTTCTTC
CSARGTSGNSEQFF
>TRBV19|many|NA|TRBJ2-7
TGTGCCAGTAGTCCCTCGTGGGGCTACGAGCAGTACTTC
CASSPSWGYEQYF
>TRBV7-3|many|NA|TRBJ2-7
TGTGCCAGAAAAACGGGACAAAGGGACTGTATTCCCTACGAGCAGTACTTC
CARKTGQRDCIPYEQYF
>TRBV27|many|NA|TRBJ1-6
TGTGCCAGCAGGGGGAATAATTCACCCCTCCACTTT
CASRGNNSPLHF
>TRBV5-5|many|NA|TRBJ1-1
TGTGCCAGCACCCCGGGGGGACCCCGAGGTACTGAAGCTTTCTTT
CASTPGGPRGTEAFF
>TRBV9|many|NA|TRBJ2-5
TGTGCCAGCAGCCAGAACCAGGGAAAGGAGACCCAGTACTTC
CASSQNQGKETQYF
>TRBV9|many|NA|TRBJ1-1
TGTGCCAGCAGCGCCGGGGGGGGGAACACTGAAGCTTTCTTT
CASSAGGGNTEAFF
>TRBV12-3/TRBV12-4|many|NA|TRBJ2-3
TGTGCCAGCAGTTTAATAGGGGGAGGCACAGATACGCAGTATTTT
CASSLIGGGTDTQYF
>TRBV5-1|many|NA|TRBJ2-7
TGCGCCAGCAGCTTGGAAGGGACTTCTTCTGGCCTATACGAGCAGTACTTC
CASSLEGTSSGLYEQYF
>TRBV5-1|many|NA|TRBJ2-7
TGCGCCAGCAGGCGGGGCAGTCTAAGTGACGAGCAGTACTTC
CASRRGSLSDEQYF
>TRBV6-6|NA|TRBD1|TRBJ2-5
TGTGCCAGCAGTTATTCGGGGACAGGGAAAGAGACCCAGTACTTC
CASSYSGTGKETQYF
>TRBV5-5|NA|NA|TRBJ2-1
TGTGCCAGCAGCCCCGACAGCTCCAATGAGCAGTTCTTC
CASSPDSSNEQFF
>TRBV6-5|many|TRBD1|TRBJ2-6
TGTGCCAGCAGAAGACAGGGAAGTCAAGGCGTCCTGACTTTC
CASRRQGSQGVLTF
>TRBV7-8|NA|TRBD2|TRBJ2-4
TGTGCCAGCAGCTCAGTAGCGGGGGGGCTTAGAAACATTCAGTACTTC
CASSSVAGGLRNIQYF
>TRBV5-1|many|NA|TRBJ1-1
TGCGCCAGCAGCTTGGAAGGGGGGAACGAAGGTTTCTTT
CASSLEGGNEGFF